A selection of T cell receptor beta chains follows, all from one sample in a study of cytomegalovirus exposure and HLA in healthy donors. Only in-frame clones appear in the TCRdb table, and some are missing; sequencing was by immunoSEQ multiplex PCR. The profile shows some 160,000 clones, under 80% of them singletons. Sequencing was carried out using PBMCs. The source of these receptors is a woman in her thirties in good health and CMV-seronegative. CDR3s include the opening cysteine and the closing phenylalanine or tryptophan. A D gene is named only where the DNA matches it firmly. Clone size is shown for a subset of rows, as once, few, many or a class of expanded clone.

j_call | v_call | d_call | clone_size | cdr3_aa
TRBJ1-2 | TRBV18 | . | . | CASSPDYGQNYGYTF
TRBJ2-5 | TRBV5-4 | . | . | CASSLYGGLETQYF
TRBJ2-2 | TRBV18 | TRBD2 | . | CASSQAPGLETGELFF
TRBJ2-5 | TRBV5-8 | TRBD1 | . | CASSRTGGRGETQYF
TRBJ2-5 | TRBV29-1 | TRBD2 | . | CSVLRGEGTQYF
TRBJ2-1 | TRBV28 | . | . | CASEVSYNEQFF
TRBJ1-5 | TRBV7-6 | . | . | CASSSGRTWPQHF
TRBJ1-4 | TRBV30 | TRBD1 | . | CAWRDRGPDEKLFF
TRBJ2-3 | TRBV7-9 | . | few | CASSYEERTDTQYF
TRBJ2-3 | TRBV5-6 | . | . | CASSLDRGITDTQYF
TRBJ2-7 | TRBV29-1 | . | . | CSVAPTGVSYEQYF
TRBJ2-1 | TRBV5-1 | . | . | CASSKDLQWDEQFF
TRBJ2-7 | TRBV18 | . | . | CASSPPGVLATYEQYF
TRBJ2-7 | TRBV5-1 | TRBD1 | . | CASSKGQAYEQYF
TRBJ2-7 | TRBV27 | TRBD1 | . | CASSQQGNEQYF
TRBJ2-7 | TRBV27 | TRBD1 | . | CASSSPDRPYEQYF
TRBJ2-5 | TRBV7-7 | . | . | CASSPTQTGGETQYF
TRBJ1-2 | TRBV5-4 | . | few | CASSIRGPGGGYGYTF
TRBJ1-6 | TRBV7-9 | . | . | CASSLGRADNSPLHF
TRBJ2-3 | TRBV5-5 | . | . | CASSYTRDTQYF
TRBJ1-1 | TRBV18 | . | . | CASSPTVNTEAFF
TRBJ2-3 | TRBV6-5 | . | . | CASRSSTDTQYF
TRBJ1-5 | TRBV7-9 | . | . | CSSSLEGGPNQPQHF
TRBJ1-2 | TRBV9 | . | . | CASSVQVGAGGGYTF
TRBJ2-3 | TRBV5-4 | TRBD2 | . | CASSLGGRGGSTDTQYF
TRBJ2-3 | TRBV30 | . | . | CAWGARTDTQYF
TRBJ1-1 | TRBV30 | TRBD1 | once | CAWSGTGVAEAFF
TRBJ2-3 | TRBV5-1 | TRBD2 | . | CASAASGVEDTQYF
TRBJ1-1 | TRBV5-1 | . | . | CASSPRQTTQNTEAFF
TRBJ1-2 | TRBV20-1 | . | . | CSARPTDGYTF
TRBJ1-6 | TRBV5-6 | TRBD1 | few | CASSSGDRGNGYNSPLHF
TRBJ1-1 | TRBV11-2 | . | . | CASSLDNRGGSHTEAFF
TRBJ2-7 | TRBV6-6 | TRBD1 | . | CASDGQVGYEQYF
TRBJ2-2 | TRBV4-1 | TRBD2 | . | CASSQVAGGGELFF
TRBJ2-2 | TRBV30 | . | . | CAWSAKYTGELFF
TRBJ2-6 | TRBV5-1 | . | . | CASSSTGSGANVLTF
TRBJ2-1 | TRBV30 | TRBD1 | few | CAWSPGTGFDNEQFF
TRBJ2-3 | TRBV5-6 | TRBD1 | . | CASSLVGTGRTDTQYF
TRBJ2-7 | TRBV11-2 | TRBD1 | . | CASSPRDRADYEQYF
TRBJ2-2 | TRBV27 | TRBD2 | . | CASSLWGGSNTGELFF
TRBJ2-2 | TRBV6-5 | . | . | CASSYFRGAGELFF
TRBJ1-1 | TRBV5-6 | TRBD1 | . | CASSDLGTGNTEAFF
TRBJ2-6 | TRBV28 | . | medium-sized | CASSSHTGANVLTF
TRBJ2-7 | TRBV5-5 | . | . | CASSVLNRGGNTYEQYF
TRBJ1-4 | TRBV28 | . | . | CASRGGEKLFF
TRBJ1-1 | TRBV5-1 | . | . | CASSLAVGVNTEAFF
TRBJ2-1 | TRBV19 | TRBD2 | . | CASSILAGGPSEQFF
TRBJ2-3 | TRBV9 | . | once | CASSVVDSGPTDTQYF
TRBJ2-1 | TRBV11-2 | TRBD1 | . | CASSYRDRGLNEQFF
TRBJ1-1 | TRBV6-5 | . | few | CASSYSANTEAFF
TRBJ1-3 | TRBV6-1 | . | . | CASISGFGNTIYF
TRBJ2-7 | TRBV19 | TRBD1 | . | CASSIGTGGTSYEQYF